This T cell receptor beta chain is from a study of T cells after yellow fever vaccination. General study findings and limits: The presence of abundant clonotypes contaminating from the bulk population was possible in FACS-sorted repertoires. After the booster, about 95% of CD4 and more than 75% of CD8 primary-response clones were re-detected.

As regards this clonotype: The antigen is not known.

TCR cDNA, made by 5'RACE template switching, carried an added universal primer site and UMIs. TCRdb fed the 5' RACE reads into MiXCR, producing one record per CDR3 protein. The table records 500,000 to 650,000 distinct CDR3 sequences, 13% of them present only once. Trimming shortened V by 0 bases and J by 6 bases, and 22 bases separated the two germline ends. CDR1 is SGHRS and CDR2 is YFSETQ in the germline V gene. This CDR3 is 17 amino acids long. The specimen comprised PBMCs, sampled on the day of the yellow fever booster vaccination. The TCR sequence derives from a man aged 30 to 39 who received the YFV17D yellow fever vaccine. V and J are TRBV5-1 and TRBJ2-7, with a tentative D call TRBD2 (6 bases). The CDR3: CASSLGPGGREYREQYF. The CDR3 DNA is TGCGCCAGCAGCTTGGGTCCCGGGGGACGGGAGTATCGCGAGCAGTACTTC.